This T cell receptor (beta chain) stems from a study of OX40 agonist ivuxolimab in advanced cancers. For this clone: The antigen remains undetermined.

Produced via immunoSEQ multiplex PCR; TCRdb's table is partial and in-frame only. The data show approximately 54,000 clones, with approximately 90% seen just once and 8.7% held by the top ten. The CDR3 is 15 residues long. Germline CDR1 MNHEY, CDR2 SMNVEV (reference sequence). V lost 6 bases, J lost 0 bases, and 12 bases lay in between. General observations from the study: Researchers did not determine the expanded peripheral T cells' antigen specificity.

The sequenced sample was CD4+ or CD8+ T cells sorted from blood, obtained in a trial of the OX40 agonist ivuxolimab. This TCR derives from an adult with an advanced solid tumor such as melanoma, head and neck, liver or kidney cancer. The chain is built from TRBV27 and TRBJ2-1, with a weak D call TRBD1 (6 bases). The CDR3: CASRLEQGSYNEQFF. CDR3 bases: TGTGCCAGCAGGCTGGAACAGGGCTCCTACAATGAGCAGTTCTTC.